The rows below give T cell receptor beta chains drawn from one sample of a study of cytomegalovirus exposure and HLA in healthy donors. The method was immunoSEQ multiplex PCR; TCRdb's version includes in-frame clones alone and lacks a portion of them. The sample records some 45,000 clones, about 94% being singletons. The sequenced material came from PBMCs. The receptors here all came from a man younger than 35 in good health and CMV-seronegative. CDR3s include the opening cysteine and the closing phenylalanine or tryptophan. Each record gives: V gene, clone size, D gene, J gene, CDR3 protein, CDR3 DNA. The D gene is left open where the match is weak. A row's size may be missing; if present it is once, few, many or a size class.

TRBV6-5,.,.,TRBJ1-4,CASSYAGRATNEKLFF,TGTGCCAGCAGTTACGCGGGCCGCGCAACTAATGAAAAACTGTTTTTT
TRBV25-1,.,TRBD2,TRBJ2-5,CASSAGTSGRGETQYF,TGTGCCAGCAGTGCCGGGACTAGCGGGAGGGGGGAGACCCAGTACTTC
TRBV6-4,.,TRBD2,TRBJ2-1,CASSDSSGGANEQFF,TGTGCCAGCAGTGACTCTAGCGGGGGGGCCAATGAGCAGTTCTTC
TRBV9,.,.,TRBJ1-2,CASSLTRQNYGYTF,TGTGCCAGCAGCCTAACAAGACAAAACTATGGCTACACCTTC
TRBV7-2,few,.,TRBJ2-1,CASQEGSYNEQFF,TGTGCCAGCCAGGAGGGGTCCTACAATGAGCAGTTCTTC
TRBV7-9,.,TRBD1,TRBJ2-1,CASSAGDSLNEQFF,TGTGCCAGCAGCGCCGGGGACAGTCTCAATGAGCAGTTCTTC
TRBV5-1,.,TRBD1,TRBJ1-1,CASSLAGGNTEAFF,TGCGCCAGCAGCTTGGCAGGGGGCAACACTGAAGCTTTCTTT
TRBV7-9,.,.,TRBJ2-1,CASSGRDTGHNEQFF,TGTGCCAGCAGCGGCCGGGACACAGGCCACAATGAGCAGTTCTTC
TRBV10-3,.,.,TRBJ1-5,CAISESRAAQHF,TGTGCCATCAGTGAGTCGAGGGCCGCCCAGCATTTT
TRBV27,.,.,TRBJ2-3,CASRLAGRTDTQYF,TGTGCCAGCAGACTAGCAGGGCGCACAGATACGCAGTATTTT
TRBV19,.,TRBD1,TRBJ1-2,CASTAGQGARHGYTF,TGTGCCAGTACCGCAGGGCAGGGGGCGCGGCATGGCTACACCTTC
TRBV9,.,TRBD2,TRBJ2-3,CASSVAGGDTDTQYF,TGTGCCAGCAGCGTAGCGGGAGGGGACACAGATACGCAGTATTTT
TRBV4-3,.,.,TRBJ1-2,CASSQLPRDGYTF,TGCGCCAGCAGCCAATTACCCAGGGATGGCTACACCTTC